The clone carrying this TCR beta chain was recorded only once. Its antigen is currently unknown. Germline V lookup: CDR1 SEHNR, CDR2 FQNEAQ (reference sequence). The CDR3 contains 19 residues. Trimming cost V 5 bases and J 1 base, with 27 bases left between them. Enrollment shut out patients with autoimmune disease history or systemic immunosuppression. The method was immunoSEQ multiplex PCR; TCRdb's version includes in-frame clones alone and lacks a portion of them. The sample shows 98,000 or so clones, approximately 89% of them seen only once. The data were taken from a study of OX40 agonist ivuxolimab in advanced cancers. Whole-study context: Subjects had a mean age of approximately 60 years, with a range of about 23 to 79; less than 90% were male. General study findings and limits: Dosing at 0.1 to 3.0 mg/kg was accompanied by clonal expansion of CD4+ and CD8+ blood T cells by week 6.

The receptor was isolated from an adult with an advanced solid tumor such as melanoma, head and neck, liver or kidney cancer. This chain connects TRBV7-9 to TRBJ2-7, with a weak D call TRBD1 (7 bases). The source was CD4+ or CD8+ T cells sorted from blood, collected in a trial of the OX40 agonist ivuxolimab. The CDR3, as DNA: TGTGCCAGCAGCCTCAGGGGGACGGCCACTATGGAGGGTTCCTACGAGCAGTACTTC. Its translation is CASSLRGTATMEGSYEQYF. The full variable domain, its missing parts supplied by reference TRBV7-9 and TRBJ2-7, is DTGVSQNPRHKITKRGQNVTFRCDPISEHNRLYWYRQTLGQGPEFLTYFQNEAQLEKSRLLSDRFSAERPKGSFSTLEIQRTEQGDSAMYLCASSLRGTATMEGSYEQYFGPGTRLTVT.